The TCR beta chain described here comes from a study of early T cells in non-severe SARS-CoV-2 infection. TCRdb passed the 5' RACE reads through MiXCR, listing each CDR3 protein once. Of some 60,000 distinct CDR3 sequences listed, more than 8.5% are singletons. In this sample, this clonotype turned up many times. Germline V gene lookup returns CDR1 SGHNT and CDR2 YYREEE (reference sequence). V trimming: 2 bases; J trimming: 9 bases; junction bases outside the gene matches: 6. The CDR3 runs 15 residues. The TCR comes from an adult who was a healthcare worker with PCR-confirmed SARS-CoV-2 infection or an uninfected control (not recorded which). V is TRBV5-4 and J is TRBJ2-1, with 12 positions matching TRBD2. The sequenced sample was whole blood. CDR3: CASSFVLAGGSEQFF. In DNA, the CDR3 is TGTGCCAGCAGCTTTGTCCTAGCGGGAGGGTCTGAGCAGTTCTTC.